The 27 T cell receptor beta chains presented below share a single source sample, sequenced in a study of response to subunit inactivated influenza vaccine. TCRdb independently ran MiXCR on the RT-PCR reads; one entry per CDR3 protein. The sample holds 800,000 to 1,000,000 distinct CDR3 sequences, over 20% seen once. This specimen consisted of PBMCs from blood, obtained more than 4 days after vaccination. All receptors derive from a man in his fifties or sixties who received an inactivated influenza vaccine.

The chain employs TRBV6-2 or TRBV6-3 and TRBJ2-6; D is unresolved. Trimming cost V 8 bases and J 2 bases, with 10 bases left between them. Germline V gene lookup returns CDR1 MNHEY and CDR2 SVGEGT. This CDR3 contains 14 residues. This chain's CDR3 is CASRRATGANVLTF. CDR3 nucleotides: TGTGCCAGCCGTAGGGCTACTGGGGCCAACGTCCTGACTTTC.

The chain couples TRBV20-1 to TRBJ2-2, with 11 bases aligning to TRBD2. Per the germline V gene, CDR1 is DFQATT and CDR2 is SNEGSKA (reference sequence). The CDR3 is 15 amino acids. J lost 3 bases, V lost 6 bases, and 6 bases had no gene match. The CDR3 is CSARLAGKDTGELFF. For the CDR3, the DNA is TGCAGTGCCCGACTAGCGGGAAAGGACACCGGGGAGCTGTTTTTT.

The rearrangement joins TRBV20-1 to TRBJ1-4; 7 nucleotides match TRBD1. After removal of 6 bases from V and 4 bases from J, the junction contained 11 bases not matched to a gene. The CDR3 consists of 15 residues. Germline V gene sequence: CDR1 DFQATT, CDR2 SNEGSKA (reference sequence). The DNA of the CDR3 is TGCAGTGCCCCGGACAGGAGGACCATTAATGAAAAACTGTTTTTT. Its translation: CSAPDRRTINEKLFF.

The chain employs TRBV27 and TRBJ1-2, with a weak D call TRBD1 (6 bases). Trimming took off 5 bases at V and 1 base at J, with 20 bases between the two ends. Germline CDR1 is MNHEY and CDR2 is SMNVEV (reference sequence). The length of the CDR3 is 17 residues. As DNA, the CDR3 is TGTGCCAGCAGTCCGCGAGTCAGGGGAATAAATAACTATGGCTACACCTTC. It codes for CASSPRVRGINNYGYTF.

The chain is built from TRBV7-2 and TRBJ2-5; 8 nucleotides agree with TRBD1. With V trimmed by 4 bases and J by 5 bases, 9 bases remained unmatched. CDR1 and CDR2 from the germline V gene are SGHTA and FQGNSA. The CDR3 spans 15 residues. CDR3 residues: CASSSQGAFGETQYF. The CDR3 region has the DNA TGTGCCAGCAGCTCTCAGGGGGCGTTCGGGGAGACCCAGTACTTC. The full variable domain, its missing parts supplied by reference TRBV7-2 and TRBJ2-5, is GAGVSQSPSNKVTEKGKDVELRCDPISGHTALYWYRQSLGQGLEFLIYFQGNSAPDKSGLPSDRFSAERTGGSVSTLTIQRTQQEDSAVYLCASSSQGAFGETQYFGPGTRLLVL.

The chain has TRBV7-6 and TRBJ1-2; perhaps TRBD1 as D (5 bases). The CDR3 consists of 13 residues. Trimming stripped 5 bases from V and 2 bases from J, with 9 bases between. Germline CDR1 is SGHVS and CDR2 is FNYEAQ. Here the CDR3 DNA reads TGTGCCAGCAGCGCCCGGGACAACTATGGCTACACCTTC. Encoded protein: CASSARDNYGYTF.

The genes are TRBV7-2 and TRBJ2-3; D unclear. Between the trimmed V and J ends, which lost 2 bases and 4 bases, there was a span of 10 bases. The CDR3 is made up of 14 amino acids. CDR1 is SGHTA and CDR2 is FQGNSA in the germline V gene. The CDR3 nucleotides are TGTGCCAGCAGCTTAACGTATCGAGCAGATACGCAGTATTTT. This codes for CASSLTYRADTQYF.

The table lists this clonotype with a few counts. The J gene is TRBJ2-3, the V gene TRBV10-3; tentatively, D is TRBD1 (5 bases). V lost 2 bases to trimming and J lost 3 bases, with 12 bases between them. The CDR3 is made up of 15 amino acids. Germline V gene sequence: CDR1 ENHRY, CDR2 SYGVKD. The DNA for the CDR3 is TGTGCCATCAGTGAGCGGCAGGGCAGGACAGATACGCAGTATTTT. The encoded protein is CAISERQGRTDTQYF.

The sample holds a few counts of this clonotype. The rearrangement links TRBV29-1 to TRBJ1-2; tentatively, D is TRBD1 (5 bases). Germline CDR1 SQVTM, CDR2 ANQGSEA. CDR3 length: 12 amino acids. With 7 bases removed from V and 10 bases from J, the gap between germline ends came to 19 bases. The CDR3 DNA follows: TGCAGCGCGATCCTGGGACCGTCACTCTACACCTTC. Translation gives CSAILGPSLYTF.

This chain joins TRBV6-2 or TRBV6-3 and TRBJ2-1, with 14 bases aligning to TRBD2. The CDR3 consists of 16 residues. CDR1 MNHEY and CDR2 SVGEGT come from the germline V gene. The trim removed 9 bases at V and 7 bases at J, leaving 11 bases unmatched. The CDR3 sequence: CASESGTSGSLNEQFF. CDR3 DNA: TGTGCCAGTGAATCCGGGACTAGCGGGAGTTTAAATGAGCAGTTCTTC.

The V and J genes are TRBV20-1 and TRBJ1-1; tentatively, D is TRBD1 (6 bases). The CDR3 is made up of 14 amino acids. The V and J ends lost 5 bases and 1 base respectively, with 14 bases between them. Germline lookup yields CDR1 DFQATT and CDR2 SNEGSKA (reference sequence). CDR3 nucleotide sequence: TGCAGTGCTCGTGAAACAGGGTGGAACACTGAAGCTTTCTTT. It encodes CSARETGWNTEAFF.

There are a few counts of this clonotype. The CDR3 bases are TGTGCCAGCAGCCATTTCCGGGACCATAGCACAGATACGCAGTATTTT. Its translation: CASSHFRDHSTDTQYF. The chain recombines TRBV7-2 with TRBJ2-3; possibly TRBD1 or TRBD2 for D (5 bases each). Trimming pared 5 bases from V and 0 bases from J, leaving 15 bases between. The CDR3 contains 16 residues. Germline values: CDR1 SGHTA, CDR2 FQGNSA.

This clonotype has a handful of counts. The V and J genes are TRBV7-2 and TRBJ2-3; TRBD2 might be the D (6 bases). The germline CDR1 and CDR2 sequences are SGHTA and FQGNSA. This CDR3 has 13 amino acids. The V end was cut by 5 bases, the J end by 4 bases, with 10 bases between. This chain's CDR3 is CASSRWGADTQYF. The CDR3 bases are TGTGCCAGCAGCCGGTGGGGGGCAGATACGCAGTATTTT.

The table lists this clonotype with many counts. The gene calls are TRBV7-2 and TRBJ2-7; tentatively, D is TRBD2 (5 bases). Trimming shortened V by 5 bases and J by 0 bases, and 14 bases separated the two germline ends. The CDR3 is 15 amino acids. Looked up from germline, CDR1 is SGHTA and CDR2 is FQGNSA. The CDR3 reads CASSLTNEHSYEQYF. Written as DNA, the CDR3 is TGTGCCAGCAGCCTGACTAATGAACACTCCTACGAGCAGTACTTC.

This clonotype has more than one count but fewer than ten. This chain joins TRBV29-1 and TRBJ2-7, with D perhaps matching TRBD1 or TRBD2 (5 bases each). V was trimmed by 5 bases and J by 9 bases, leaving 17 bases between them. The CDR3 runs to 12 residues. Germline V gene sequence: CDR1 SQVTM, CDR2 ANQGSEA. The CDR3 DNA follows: TGCAGCGTTCTGGAGACAGACGCGGGGCAGTACTTC. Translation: CSVLETDAGQYF.

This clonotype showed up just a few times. Written as DNA, the CDR3 is TGCAGTGCTAGAGATCTAAACAGGGGGCTGGAGACCCAGTACTTC. Translation: CSARDLNRGLETQYF. The rearrangement joins TRBV20-1 to TRBJ2-5, with 9 bases identical to TRBD1. V shed 0 bases, J shed 5 bases, and the junction held 7 bases outside the gene matches. CDR3 size: 15 residues. Germline CDR1 DFQATT, CDR2 SNEGSKA (reference sequence).

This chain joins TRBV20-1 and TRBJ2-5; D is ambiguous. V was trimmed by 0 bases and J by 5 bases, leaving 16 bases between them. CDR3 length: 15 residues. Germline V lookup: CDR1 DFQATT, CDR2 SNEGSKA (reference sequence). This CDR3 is CSARDSMSVWETQYF. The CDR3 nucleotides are TGCAGTGCTAGAGATTCAATGTCGGTATGGGAGACCCAGTACTTC.

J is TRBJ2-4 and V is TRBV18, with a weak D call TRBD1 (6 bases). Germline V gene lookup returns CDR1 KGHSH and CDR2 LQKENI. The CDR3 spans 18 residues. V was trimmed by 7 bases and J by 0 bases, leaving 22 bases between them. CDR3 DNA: TGTGCCAGCTGCTGTACATCACTTCTACAGGGAGCCAAAAACATTCAGTACTTC. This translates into CASCCTSLLQGAKNIQYF.

The CDR3 spells CASSLPGAGEQYF. The CDR3 DNA reads as TGTGCCAGCAGTTTACCAGGGGCCGGCGAGCAGTACTTC. This chain connects TRBV27 to TRBJ2-7; TRBD1 might be the D (6 bases). Trimming removed 2 bases from V and 6 bases from J, with 11 bases in between. The CDR3 extends over 13 amino acids. The V gene's germline CDR1 is MNHEY and CDR2 SMNVEV (reference sequence).

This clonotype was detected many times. The CDR3 spells CASSPAHGPYEQYF. CDR3 nucleotides: TGTGCCAGCTCACCGGCTCACGGTCCCTACGAGCAGTACTTC. The chain uses TRBV18 and TRBJ2-7; D unclear. This CDR3 has 14 amino acids. V dropped 3 bases and J dropped 2 bases, with 11 bases sitting between them. From germline, CDR1 is KGHSH and CDR2 LQKENI.

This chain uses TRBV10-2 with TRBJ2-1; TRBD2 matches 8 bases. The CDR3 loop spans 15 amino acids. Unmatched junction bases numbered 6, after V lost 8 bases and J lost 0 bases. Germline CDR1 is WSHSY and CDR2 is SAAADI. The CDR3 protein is CASVTGGFSYNEQFF. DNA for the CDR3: TGCGCCAGCGTTACGGGGGGGTTCTCCTACAATGAGCAGTTCTTC.

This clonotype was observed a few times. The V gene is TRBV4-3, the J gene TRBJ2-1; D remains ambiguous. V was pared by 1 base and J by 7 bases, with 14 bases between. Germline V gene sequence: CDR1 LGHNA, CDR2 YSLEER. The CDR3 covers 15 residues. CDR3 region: CASSQGLNSRNEQFF. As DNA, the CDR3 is TGCGCCAGCAGCCAAGGTCTCAATTCTAGGAATGAGCAGTTCTTC.

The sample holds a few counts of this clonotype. CDR3 sequence reads: CASSRGTHGSSEQYF. The CDR3 DNA sequence: TGTGCCAGCAGCCGAGGGACTCACGGGTCTTCCGAGCAGTACTTC. The chain has TRBV28 and TRBJ2-7, with D possibly matching TRBD2 (6 bases). The germline V and J ends were trimmed by 6 bases and 6 bases, with 21 bases remaining between them. CDR1 is MDHEN and CDR2 is SYDVKM in the germline V gene. The CDR3 extends over 15 amino acids.

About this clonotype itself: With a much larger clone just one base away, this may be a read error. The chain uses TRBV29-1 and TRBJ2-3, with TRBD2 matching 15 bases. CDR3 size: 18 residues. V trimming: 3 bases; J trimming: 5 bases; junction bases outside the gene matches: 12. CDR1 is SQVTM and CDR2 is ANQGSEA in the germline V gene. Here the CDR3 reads CSVEGLAGGGCILDTQYF. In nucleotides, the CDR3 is TGCAGCGTTGAGGGACTAGCGGGAGGCGGGTGCATCCTAGATACGCAGTATTTT.

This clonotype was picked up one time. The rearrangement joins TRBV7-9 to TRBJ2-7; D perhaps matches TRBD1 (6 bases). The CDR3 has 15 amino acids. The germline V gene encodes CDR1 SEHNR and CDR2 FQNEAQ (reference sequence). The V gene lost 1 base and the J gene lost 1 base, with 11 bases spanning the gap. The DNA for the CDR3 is TGTGCCAGCAGCTTAGGTGAGGGGGAGTCCTACGAGCAGTACTTC. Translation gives CASSLGEGESYEQYF.

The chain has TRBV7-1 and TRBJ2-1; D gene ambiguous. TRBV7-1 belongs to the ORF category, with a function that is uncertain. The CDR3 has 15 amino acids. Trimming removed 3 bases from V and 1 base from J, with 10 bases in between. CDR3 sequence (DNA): TGTGCCAGCAGCTCCGGGCCAGCTTCCTACAATGAGCAGTTCTTC. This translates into CASSSGPASYNEQFF.

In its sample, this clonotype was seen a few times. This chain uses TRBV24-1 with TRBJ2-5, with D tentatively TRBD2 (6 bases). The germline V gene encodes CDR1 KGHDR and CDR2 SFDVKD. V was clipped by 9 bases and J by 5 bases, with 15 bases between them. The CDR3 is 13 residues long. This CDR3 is CATGGSGFETQYF. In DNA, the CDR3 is TGTGCCACCGGGGGGAGTGGCTTTGAGACCCAGTACTTC.